This TCR beta chain was found in a study of follicular helper T cells after annual influenza vaccination (dated by TCRdb to between 2016 and 2019). Background for the entire study: After each seasonal influenza vaccination, blood samples were collected on days 0, 7 and 28. One week after vaccination, a second recruited cohort of roughly 11 subjects (Table S1) displayed a similar ICOS+CD38+ cTfh response. To look at recall of cTfh clones, some subjects were tracked through successive annual vaccinations covering the 2013-2014, 2014-2015 and 2015-2016 seasons. Multi-year samples were obtained from 6 or 7 subjects, with two vaccination seasons covered for a few subjects and three seasons covered for two subjects. The 2015 samples were processed right after collection, while the 2013-2014 samples were cryopreserved.

This specimen's time point label, interpreted: 2014-2015 season, 7 days after vaccination. Seasonal inactivated influenza vaccine (Fluvarix) was administered to adults, and sorted blood CD4 subsets were tracked by TCRB sequencing before and after vaccination. Subjects were considered eligible if community-dwelling and if influenza vaccine had not been received in the prior 6 months. Reasons for exclusion included contraindications to influenza vaccine, substance abuse, HIV/AIDS, active malignancy, immunomodulatory medication, and active illness such as respiratory infection. At each time point, about 35 to 110 mL of blood was collected. PBMC were isolated using Ficoll-Paque PLUS or SepMate separation. As a non-Tfh comparison subset, CXCR5- memory CD4 T cells were sorted. Before DNA was extracted, the cell subsets were sorted from PBMC using a BD FACS Aria. CDR1 LGHNA and CDR2 YSLEER were looked up in the germline V gene. The CDR3 contains 16 residues, cysteine and phenylalanine counted. Only the CDR3 DNA is retained, 48 bases long and in frame from the first base. V is clipped by 1 base and J by 2 bases, and the sequence between their germline boundaries is 12 bases long.

Overall study outcomes, separate from this receptor: Successive annual vaccinations recalled a recurring oligoclonal ICOS+CD38+ cTfh response that included tetramer and AIM influenza-specific clonotypes. Day 7 ICOS+CD38+ clones were most often found later in ICOS-CD38- cTfh, suggesting that subset may serve as a memory reservoir. Productive TCRB sequences were recovered from only about 8.5-20% of analyzed cells, so rare clonotypes could not be sampled. ICOS+CD38+ cTfh clonality correlated with the frequency of that population, and its change correlated with the change in circulating plasmablast frequency. Undersampling of the much larger non-cTfh compartments could not be excluded when assessing influenza clone enrichment.

Of note for this clone: This receptor's antigen is unknown. No base-level quality is on record; no much larger clone is a single base apart.

The library was prepared using the immunoSEQ multiplex PCR assay. Adaptive Biotechnologies handled the TCRB amplification, library preparation, sequencing and preliminary bioinformatics at Survey level resolution. In the paper's pipeline: In R, clonality was calculated as 1 minus the normalized Shannon entropy, and the Gini index was computed using the R package ineq. To get the overlap score, the summed counts of shared sequences were divided by the total counts of all sequences in both of the compared samples. Fisher's exact test, with an assumed theoretical repertoire of 10^7 TCRB sequences, was used to assess the significance of shared clonotypes. TCRdb mirrors the immuneACCESS table, restricted to in-frame sequences. Some clones are absent from its copies; in checked studies, under half trace to an unresolved V gene, and the reason for the others is unknown. V and J calls and clone size are those listed in that table; D and trimming were worked out from the DNA. The sample profile shows about 9,800 clones; about 83% of them were found once. The ten largest clones represent 0.3% to 0.35% of the sample.

Here the sequenced sample was CXCR5- memory CD4+ T cells sorted from blood, taken 7 days after influenza vaccination. According to the study, the label for this sample's cell subset or site signals: CXCR5- memory CD4 T cells. Rearrangement joined TRBV4-3 to TRBJ2-1; the D gene remains uncertain. The TCR sequence derives from an adult who received the influenza vaccine. The nucleotide sequence reads as follows: TGCGCCAGCAGCCAAGGCTCACAACCGACCTACAATGAGCAGTTCTTC. Translated, this is CASSQGSQPTYNEQFF.